This TCR beta chain was obtained from a study of CD4 T cell repertoires in COVID-19 (dated by TCRdb to the early 2020s). Describing the broader study: For cross-reactivity analysis, CFSE-low cells were expanded with IL-2 for 9 to 11 days, then relabeled and restimulated with spike proteins from other coronaviruses. The study characterized naturally processed CD4+ T cell responses to SARS-CoV-2 spike and nucleoprotein in COVID-19-recovered individuals, using TCR Vbeta sequencing to assess clonal composition. Subset-level TCR Vbeta repertoire analysis of SARS-CoV-2-reactive T cells was performed in three recovered individuals.

Memory T cell samples that were not cultured were sequenced immediately after ex vivo isolation. CD4+ total memory, central memory, effector memory and circulating T follicular helper cells were isolated from peripheral blood mononuclear cells. Library preparation used the immunoSEQ multiplex PCR assay. As for the original processing: Repertoire overlap between subsets was quantified using the Chao-Jaccard similarity index and counts of shared clonotypes. TCRdb retrieved this table from immuneACCESS and kept in-frame rearrangements only. Not all clones are present; in checked studies, unresolved V genes account for under half, and no reason is known for the remainder. D and trimming were read from the DNA, whereas the V and J calls and clone size are those reported in that table. The sample data list roughly 23,000 clones, and 80% to 90% of these were observed just once. The ten top clones hold over 0.45% of the sample.

Details on this clone: Its antigen remains unidentified. Nothing much larger sits one base from this clone, and base qualities are not available.

Based on the germline V gene, the CDR1 and CDR2 sequences are SGDLS and YYNGEE. Reading from cysteine to phenylalanine, the CDR3 counts 15 amino acids. Only CDR3 DNA is held: 45 bases, read in frame from base 1. V drops 3 bases and J drops 2 bases, leaving 12 bases in between. What the study reported, not specific to this receptor: Between about 6.5 and 28% of SARS-CoV-2 clonotypes were also found in SARS-CoV and/or HKU1 spike-stimulated secondary cultures, consistent with cross-reactivity. Two or all three memory subsets shared several of the most expanded SARS-CoV-2-reactive clonotypes, which suggests intraclonal diversification.

The receptor was derived from a human donor who had COVID-19. The sequencing here drew on central memory CD4+ T cells from blood, taken before the COVID-19 pandemic. The cell subset or site tag for this specimen amounts to: CD4+ T central memory cells. The chain employs TRBV9 and TRBJ2-1; possibly the D gene is TRBD2, per 6 matching bases. The base sequence is TGTGCCAGCAGCGAGGAGGGCGGAACCTACAATGAGCAGTTCTTC. This is translated as CASSEEGGTYNEQFF.